What follows describes a single T cell receptor beta chain. This sample was taken from a study of blood T cell repertoires in COVID-19. In the study overall: PBMCs, B-cell-depleted T cells, or T cells provided the cDNA or gDNA that made up the material.

The V segment lost 9 bases and the J segment 1 base; nucleotides outside the gene matches: 3. Germline lookup yields CDR1 LNHNV and CDR2 YYDKDF (reference sequence). The CDR3 has 15 residues. Followed over time, Seattle patients had been enrolled while infection was active. The authors' processing: Reference gene primers were amplified, and this amplification served to estimate nucleated cell counts. Sequenced by immunoSEQ multiplex PCR; TCRdb stores in-frame clones only, minus some. V and J calls and clone size follow that table, whereas D and trimming were derived from the DNA. This sample has more than 200,000 clones, with around four fifths found just once.

This receptor was obtained from an elderly woman with COVID-19, enrolled during active disease. The gene calls are TRBV15 and TRBJ1-6; 10 positions match TRBD1. The specimen sequenced was peripheral blood. The CDR3 protein is CATGTGESYNSPLHF. The CDR3 DNA reads as TGTGCCACGGGGACAGGGGAGTCCTATAATTCACCCCTCCACTTT. The full variable domain, its missing parts supplied by reference TRBV15 and TRBJ1-6, is DAMVIQNPRYQVTQFGKPVTLSCSQTLNHNVMYWYQQKSSQAPKLLFHYYDKDFNNEADTPDNFQSRRPNTSFCFLDIRSPGLGDTAMYLCATGTGESYNSPLHFGNGTRLTVT.